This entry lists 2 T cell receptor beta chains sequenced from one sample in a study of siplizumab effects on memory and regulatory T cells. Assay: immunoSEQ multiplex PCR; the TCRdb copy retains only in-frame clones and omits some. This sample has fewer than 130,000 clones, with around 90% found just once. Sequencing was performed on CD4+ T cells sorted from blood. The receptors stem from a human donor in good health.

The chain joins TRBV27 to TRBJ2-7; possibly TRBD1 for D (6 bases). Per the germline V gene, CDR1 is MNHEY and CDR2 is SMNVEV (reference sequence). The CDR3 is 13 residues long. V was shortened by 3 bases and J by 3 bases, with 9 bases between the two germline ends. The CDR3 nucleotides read TGTGCCAGCAGTTTGGGACACTTCTACGAGCAGTACTTC. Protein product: CASSLGHFYEQYF.

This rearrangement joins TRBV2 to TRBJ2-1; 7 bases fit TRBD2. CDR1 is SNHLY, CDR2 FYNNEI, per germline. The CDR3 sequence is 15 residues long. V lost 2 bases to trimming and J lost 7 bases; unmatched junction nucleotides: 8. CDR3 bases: TGTGCCAGCAGTGAACGCTCTAGCGGACTAAATGAGCAGTTCTTC. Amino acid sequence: CASSERSSGLNEQFF. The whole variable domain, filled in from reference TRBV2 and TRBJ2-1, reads EPEVTQTPSHQVTQMGQEVILRCVPISNHLYFYWYRQILGQKVEFLVSFYNNEISEKSEIFDDQFSVERPDGSNFTLKIRSTKLEDSAMYFCASSERSSGLNEQFFGPGTRLTVL.